Sequencing of this TCR beta chain was carried out in a study of T-cell reconstitution after alpha-beta-depleted transplantation in children. General study findings and limits: At the one-year point after transplant, T-cell counts and TCRbeta diversity were found to come mostly from T cells that had been newly produced. About two months after transplant, alpha-beta T cells reportedly came from several hundred expanded graft clones. After transplant, high TCRbeta diversity at day 60 in some patients arose from surviving recipient T cells and thymic progenitors.

This clonotype was picked up many times. Its specificity is not known. The TCRbeta library incorporated unique molecular identifiers. One entry per CDR3 protein, called by TCRdb with MiXCR from the PCR reads. Of around 300,000 distinct CDR3 sequences listed, 10% are singletons. The CDR3 covers 15 residues. Per the germline V gene, CDR1 is MGHDK and CDR2 is SYGVNS. V was pared by 1 base and J by 5 bases, with 4 bases of the junction left unmatched. The chain couples TRBV25-1 to TRBJ2-1, with 8 bases matching TRBD1. The specimen comprised PBMCs, sampled before TCRalphabeta/CD19-depleted stem cell transplant. This sequence originates from a boy younger than two with acute myeloid leukemia, due to receive a stem cell transplant. Here the CDR3 reads CASSESSTGDNEQFF. CDR3 DNA: TGTGCCAGCAGTGAATCCTCGACAGGGGACAATGAGCAGTTCTTC.